This T cell receptor (beta chain) was recovered during a study of cytomegalovirus exposure and HLA in healthy donors. Study-level information: An early release of data contained about 85 million unique TCRs, which came from HLA-typed donors. General study points: Information on immune exposure was restricted to one variable (CMV serostatus). Among TCR beta chains of equal frequency, HLA-associated ones were more clonally expanded in a later analysis.

Trimming cost V 0 bases and J 4 bases, with 7 bases left between them. This CDR3 is built from 14 residues. Germline V gene lookup returns CDR1 SGHRS and CDR2 YFSETQ. A multiplex PCR was run with 60 Vbeta primers and 13 Jbeta primers. Sequenced by immunoSEQ multiplex PCR; TCRdb stores in-frame clones only, minus some. The sample shows 60,000 to 95,000 clones, about four fifths of them seen only once. Regarding this clone: What it binds is unknown.

V and J are TRBV5-1 and TRBJ2-2; TRBD2 is a possible D gene (6 bases). The sequence derives from a woman aged 40 to 50 in good health and CMV-seropositive. The source material was PBMCs. Here the CDR3 reads CASSLGEATGELFF. The DNA of the CDR3 is TGCGCCAGCAGCTTGGGGGAGGCCACCGGGGAGCTGTTTTTT.